This is a list of T cell receptor beta chains from one sample in a study of cytomegalovirus exposure and HLA in healthy donors. Method: immunoSEQ multiplex PCR; TCRdb's copy keeps in-frame clones and lacks some. This sample has some 130,000 clones, with under 85% found just once. Material: PBMCs. These receptors were collected from a young man in good health and CMV-seronegative. Both conserved end residues are part of each CDR3. The order of the fields is D gene, V gene, clone size, J gene, CDR3 DNA, CDR3 protein. A D gene is named only where the DNA matches it firmly. The listing skips clone size in some rows; elsewhere it reads once, few, many or a size class.

NA,TRBV28,NA,TRBJ1-1,TGTGCCAGCAGTCCCTCGGGGGGGAGCACTGAAGCTTTCTTT,CASSPSGGSTEAFF
NA,TRBV14,NA,TRBJ2-3,TGTGCCAGCAGCCCCCGAACAGCTAGCACAGATACGCAGTATTTT,CASSPRTASTDTQYF
NA,TRBV5-1,once,TRBJ2-1,TGCGCCAGCAGCCTAGGCCCTTCCTACAATGAGCAGTTCTTC,CASSLGPSYNEQFF
NA,TRBV5-1,NA,TRBJ1-5,TGCGCCAGCAGCTTGTATCCAGGCCAGCCCCAGCATTTT,CASSLYPGQPQHF
NA,TRBV29-1,NA,TRBJ1-1,TGCAGCGTTAAGTCAGGGTTCAGGTTTACTGAAGCTTTCTTT,CSVKSGFRFTEAFF
NA,TRBV30,many,TRBJ2-1,TGTGCCTGGAGTGTACCCCGGGGGGCGGGATACAATGAGCAGTTCTTC,CAWSVPRGAGYNEQFF
TRBD2,TRBV6-5,NA,TRBJ2-7,TGTGCCAGCCGTGGATGGGGACTACAACGCGAGCAGTACTTC,CASRGWGLQREQYF
TRBD1,TRBV19,NA,TRBJ1-1,TGTGCCAGTAGGGGCCAGACAGGGTACGGTTTCTTT,CASRGQTGYGFF
NA,TRBV9,NA,TRBJ1-2,TGTGCCAGCAGCCACGACAGCTATGGCTACACCTTC,CASSHDSYGYTF
NA,TRBV5-4,NA,TRBJ1-1,TGTGCCAGCAGCTTGCCGGCACAGAAGAACACTGAAGCTTTCTTT,CASSLPAQKNTEAFF
TRBD1,TRBV7-9,NA,TRBJ1-5,TGTGCCAGCAGCCCCGGGACAGGGGGTTGGGATCAGCCCCAGCATTTT,CASSPGTGGWDQPQHF
TRBD1,TRBV6-6,few,TRBJ1-2,TGTGCCAGCAGTTACGAACCGGGACAGTGGTACTATGGCTACACCTTC,CASSYEPGQWYYGYTF
TRBD1,TRBV11-2,once,TRBJ2-1,TGTGCCAGCAGCTGGACCGGGACAGGGGACAATGAGCAGTTCTTC,CASSWTGTGDNEQFF
TRBD2,TRBV9,NA,TRBJ2-3,TGTGCCAGCAGTCCTATAGCGGGGGGGCCAACAGATACGCAGTATTTT,CASSPIAGGPTDTQYF